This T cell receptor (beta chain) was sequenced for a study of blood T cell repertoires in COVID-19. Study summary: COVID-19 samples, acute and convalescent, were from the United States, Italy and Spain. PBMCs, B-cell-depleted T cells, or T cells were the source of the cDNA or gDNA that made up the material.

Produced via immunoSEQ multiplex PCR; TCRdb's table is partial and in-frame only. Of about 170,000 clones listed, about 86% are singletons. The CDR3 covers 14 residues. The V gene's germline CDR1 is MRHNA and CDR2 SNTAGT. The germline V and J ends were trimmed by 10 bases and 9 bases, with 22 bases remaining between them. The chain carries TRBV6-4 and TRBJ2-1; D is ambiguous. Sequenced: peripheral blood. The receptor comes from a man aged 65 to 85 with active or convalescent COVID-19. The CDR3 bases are TGTGCCACTCGGTCCCATAGGAATACGGGTGAGCAGTTCTTC. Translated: CATRSHRNTGEQFF.